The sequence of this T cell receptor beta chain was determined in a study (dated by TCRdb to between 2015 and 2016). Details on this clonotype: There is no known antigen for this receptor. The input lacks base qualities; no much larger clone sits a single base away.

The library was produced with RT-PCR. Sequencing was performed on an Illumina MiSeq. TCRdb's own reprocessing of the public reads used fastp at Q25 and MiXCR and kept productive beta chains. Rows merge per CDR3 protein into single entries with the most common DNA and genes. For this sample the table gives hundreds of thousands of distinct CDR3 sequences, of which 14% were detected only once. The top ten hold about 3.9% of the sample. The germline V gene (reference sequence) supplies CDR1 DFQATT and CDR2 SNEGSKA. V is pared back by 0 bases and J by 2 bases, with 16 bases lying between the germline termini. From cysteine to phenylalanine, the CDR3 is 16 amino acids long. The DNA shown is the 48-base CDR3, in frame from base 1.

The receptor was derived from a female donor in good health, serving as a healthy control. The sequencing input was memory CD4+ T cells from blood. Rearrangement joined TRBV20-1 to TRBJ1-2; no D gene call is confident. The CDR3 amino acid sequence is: CSARDQAGHENYGYTF. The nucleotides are TGCAGTGCTAGAGATCAGGCAGGCCACGAAAACTATGGCTACACCTTC.